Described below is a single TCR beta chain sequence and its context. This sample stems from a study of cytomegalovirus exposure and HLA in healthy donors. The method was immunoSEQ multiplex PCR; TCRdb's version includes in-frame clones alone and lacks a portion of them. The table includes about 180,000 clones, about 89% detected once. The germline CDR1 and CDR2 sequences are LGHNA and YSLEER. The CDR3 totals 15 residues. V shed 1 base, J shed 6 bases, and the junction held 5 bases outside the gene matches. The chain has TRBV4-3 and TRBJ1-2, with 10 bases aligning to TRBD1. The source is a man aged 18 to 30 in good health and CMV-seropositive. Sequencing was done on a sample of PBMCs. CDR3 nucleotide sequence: TGCGCCAGCAGCCAAGGTTTCGGGACAGGGGATGGCTACACCTTC. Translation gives CASSQGFGTGDGYTF.